The 20 T cell receptor beta chains presented below share a single source sample, sequenced in a study of T cell responses to AZD1222 COVID-19 vaccine. The protocol was immunoSEQ multiplex PCR, while the TCRdb copy is restricted to in-frame clones and leaves out a portion. The table has approximately 100,000 clones, about 89% seen once. This specimen consisted of peripheral blood, obtained on day 0 of AZD1222 vaccination. These receptors were taken from an adult in good health.

The V call is TRBV5-4, the J call TRBJ2-1; TRBD1 agrees at 7 bases. Germline values: CDR1 SGHNT, CDR2 YYREEE (reference sequence). J lost 3 bases, V lost 4 bases, and 7 bases had no gene match. The CDR3 spans 15 residues. The CDR3, as DNA: TGTGCCAGCAGCCCCCGGACAGGCGGCTACAATGAGCAGTTCTTC. Translation gives CASSPRTGGYNEQFF. Full variable domain (outside the CDR3, taken from reference TRBV5-4 and TRBJ2-1): ETGVTQSPTHLIKTRGQQVTLRCSSQSGHNTVSWYQQALGQGPQFIFQYYREEENGRGNFPPRFSGLQFPNYSSELNVNALELDDSALYLCASSPRTGGYNEQFFGPGTRLTVL.

The CDR3 region has the DNA TGTGCCAGCAGCCCGGTCCCGACAACCGGGACCGCCTCGGGCACCTTC. Translating it yields CASSPVPTTGTASGTF. The rearrangement links TRBV5-5 to TRBJ1-2; a possible D gene is TRBD1 (5 bases). CDR3 length: 16 residues. The V and J ends lost 4 bases and 13 bases respectively, with 29 bases between them. Germline V gene lookup returns CDR1 SGHKS and CDR2 YYEKEE (reference sequence).

The rearrangement uses TRBV7-2 and TRBJ1-2, with D maybe TRBD1 (5 bases). Germline loops: CDR1 SGHTA, CDR2 FQGNSA. CDR3 length equals 14 residues. V was pared by 5 bases and J by 4 bases, with 14 bases between. The CDR3 coding sequence is TGTGCCAGCAGCCAACAAACAGGTTCCTATGGCTACACCTTC. Amino acid sequence: CASSQQTGSYGYTF.

The V and J genes are TRBV4-3 and TRBJ2-2, with TRBD1 as a possible D gene (6 bases). Trimming left V 4 bases short and J 5 bases short, with 14 bases between. Germline V gene data show CDR1 as LGHNA and CDR2 as YSLEER. This CDR3 has 15 amino acids. The CDR3 DNA follows: TGCGCCAGCAGCCCTAGAACACAGGGAACCGGGGAGCTGTTTTTT. It is translated as CASSPRTQGTGELFF.

The chain uses TRBV5-1 and TRBJ1-1; tentatively, D is TRBD1 (5 bases). Trimming stripped 4 bases from V and 3 bases from J, with 10 bases between. This CDR3 has 13 residues. Germline CDR1 and CDR2: SGHRS and YFSETQ. CDR3 loop: CASSTDRYTEAFF. CDR3 coding DNA: TGCGCCAGCAGCACCGACAGATACACTGAAGCTTTCTTT.

The V call is TRBV5-1, the J call TRBJ1-3; D not certain. The V end was cut by 0 bases, the J end by 0 bases, with 7 bases between. In germline, CDR1 is SGHRS, CDR2 YFSETQ. The CDR3 length is 15 residues. The CDR3, as DNA: TGCGCCAGCAGCTTGGTTGGGGACTCTGGAAACACCATATATTTT. This gives the protein CASSLVGDSGNTIYF.

The chain carries TRBV7-9 and TRBJ1-2; 8 nucleotides align to TRBD1. The CDR3 is 15 amino acids. Losses at the gene ends were 5 bases for V and 6 bases for J; bases not matched to a gene: 11. In germline, CDR1 is SEHNR, CDR2 FQNEAQ (reference sequence). The CDR3 protein is CASSLWVRTGNGYTF. Written as DNA, the CDR3 is TGTGCCAGCAGCCTATGGGTCCGGACAGGGAATGGCTACACCTTC.

This clone is a singleton in its sample. V is TRBV6-6 and J is TRBJ2-5; tentatively, D is TRBD1 (6 bases). The CDR3 consists of 12 residues. CDR1 is MNHNY, CDR2 SVGAGI, per germline (reference sequence). V lost 5 bases and J lost 5, with 9 bases in between. CDR3 sequence reads: CASSTGPETQYF. The CDR3 DNA follows: TGTGCCAGCAGTACAGGGCCCGAGACCCAGTACTTC.

V is TRBV4-3 and J is TRBJ1-4, with D possibly being TRBD1 (6 bases). Trimming stripped 0 bases from V and 2 bases from J, with 10 bases between. Germline lookup yields CDR1 LGHNA and CDR2 YSLEER. This CDR3 comprises 16 residues. The CDR3 spells CASSQDAGATNEKLFF. The CDR3 nucleotides are TGCGCCAGCAGCCAAGATGCGGGGGCCACTAATGAAAAACTGTTTTTT.

The CDR3 DNA reads TGTGCCAGCTCACTTGGGACAGGTTTCTCTGGAAACACCATATATTTT. It codes for CASSLGTGFSGNTIYF. The chain has TRBV18 and TRBJ1-3, with 8 bases aligning to TRBD1. CDR1 and CDR2 (germline): KGHSH, LQKENI. The junction had 5 bases not matched to a gene; V was cut back by 4 bases and J by 0 bases. CDR3 length: 16 amino acids.

This chain connects TRBV12-3 or TRBV12-4 to TRBJ2-7; the D gene is possibly TRBD1 (5 bases). The V and J ends lost 7 bases and 6 bases respectively, with 10 bases between them. This CDR3 is built from 11 residues. CDR3 sequence (DNA): TGTGCCAGCACCTCAGGGCCCGAGCAGTACTTC. Amino acids: CASTSGPEQYF.

The gene calls are TRBV5-1 and TRBJ1-4; D unresolved. V was cut by 0 bases and J by 0 bases, with 6 bases left in between. Germline assignment: CDR1 SGHRS and CDR2 YFSETQ. This CDR3 region has 15 residues. The CDR3 region is CASSLAPTTNEKLFF. The CDR3, as DNA: TGCGCCAGCAGCTTGGCCCCAACAACTAATGAAAAACTGTTTTTT. The full variable domain, in which reference TRBV5-1 and TRBJ1-4 provide the parts outside the CDR3, is KAGVTQTPRYLIKTRGQQVTLSCSPISGHRSVSWYQQTPGQGLQFLFEYFSETQRNKGNFPGRFSGRQFSNSRSEMNVSTLELGDSALYLCASSLAPTTNEKLFFGSGTQLSVL.

V is TRBV25-1 and J is TRBJ2-1; the D call may be TRBD1 or TRBD2 (6 bases each). Per the germline V gene, CDR1 is MGHDK and CDR2 is SYGVNS. V dropped 6 bases and J dropped 6 bases, with 21 bases sitting between them. The CDR3 is 16 residues long. CDR3: CASRASGAILFNEQFF. In DNA, the CDR3 is TGTGCCAGCAGGGCCTCGGGGGCAATTCTGTTCAATGAGCAGTTCTTC.

The chain employs TRBV5-6 and TRBJ2-5; 7 nucleotides match TRBD1. CDR1 is SGHDT and CDR2 is YYEEEE in the germline V gene. CDR3 length: 15 amino acids. V lost 2 bases and J lost 4; bases outside the gene matches: 8. The CDR3 protein is CASSFRDSGGETQYF. CDR3 bases: TGTGCCAGCAGCTTCCGGGACAGTGGGGGAGAGACCCAGTACTTC.

CDR3 loop: CASSLQQGAGFNYGYTF. For the CDR3, the DNA is TGTGCCAGCAGCTTACAACAGGGGGCGGGTTTCAACTATGGCTACACCTTC. The chain couples TRBV7-2 to TRBJ1-2, with 9 positions matching TRBD1. The CDR3 extends over 17 amino acids. Germline V gene data show CDR1 as SGHTA and CDR2 as FQGNSA. The J segment lost 2 bases and the V segment lost 2 bases, leaving 9 bases of the junction unmatched.

The rearrangement joins TRBV19 to TRBJ2-7; either TRBD1 or TRBD2 may fit D (6 bases each). This CDR3 comprises 14 residues. Germline lookup yields CDR1 LNHDA and CDR2 SQIVND (reference sequence). The V end was cut by 6 bases, the J end by 5 bases, with 17 bases between. The CDR3 DNA reads as TGTGCCAGTAGCCGGAGGGGGGAAAGGAACGAGCAGTACTTC. It codes for CASSRRGERNEQYF.

With regard to this clone: This same CDR3 is encoded by further DNA sequences in the sample. CDR3 in amino acids: CASSGGNQPQHF. The CDR3 nucleotides are TGTGCCAGCAGCGGAGGCAATCAGCCCCAGCATTTT. The chain joins TRBV9 to TRBJ1-5, with D uncertain. The V end was cut by 3 bases, the J end by 2 bases, with 3 bases between. The germline gives CDR1 SGDLS, CDR2 YYNGEE. The CDR3 spans 12 residues.

The gene calls are TRBV6-1 and TRBJ2-7; 7 bases are a match to TRBD1. After removal of 0 bases from V and 3 bases from J, the junction contained 8 bases not matched to a gene. In germline, CDR1 is MNHNS, CDR2 SASEGT. This CDR3 is 16 amino acids long. CDR3 in amino acids: CASSEAHGDRGYEQYF. The CDR3 DNA is TGTGCCAGCAGTGAAGCGCATGGGGACAGAGGCTACGAGCAGTACTTC.

The genes are TRBV5-1 and TRBJ2-5, with D unresolved. Germline CDR1 reads SGHRS; CDR2 reads YFSETQ. This CDR3 spans 14 amino acids. The V end was cut by 0 bases, the J end by 4 bases, with 10 bases between. CDR3 nucleotide sequence: TGCGCCAGCAGCTTGGACCCATGGACAGAGACCCAGTACTTC. Its protein is CASSLDPWTETQYF.

The V call is TRBV4-3, the J call TRBJ1-2, with TRBD1 identical over 8 bases. CDR3 length: 15 residues. The germline gives CDR1 LGHNA, CDR2 YSLEER. The J segment lost 8 bases and the V segment lost 3 bases, leaving 11 bases of the junction unmatched. The CDR3 DNA is TGCGCCAGCAGCCAGCTCACAGGGGGTTCGGAAGGCTACACCTTC. Encoded protein: CASSQLTGGSEGYTF.